A selection of T cell receptor beta chains follows, all from one sample in a study of regulatory T cells in long-lasting Graves disease. Each CDR3 protein gets one entry after TCRdb re-called the multiplex PCR reads with MiXCR. The table includes about 430,000 distinct CDR3 sequences, approximately 16% detected once. In addition, the sample was reused for a study of T cells in Graves' hyperthyroidism and ophthalmopathy.

Source: peripheral blood mononuclear cells (PBMCs), taken at new diagnosis, from a patient treated with antithyroid drugs. These receptor sequences come from a woman aged 35 to 49 with Graves disease. Both conserved end residues are part of each CDR3. The D gene is left open where the match is weak. Part of the rows lack a size; the others show once, few, many or a class for expanded clones.

clone_size,cdr3_length,d_call,j_call,v_call,cdr3_aa,cdr3_nt
NA,16,TRBD1,TRBJ1-5,TRBV5-6,CASSSAGQGLGQPQHF,TGTGCCAGCAGCTCCGCGGGACAGGGGTTAGGTCAGCCCCAGCATTTT
many,12,TRBD1,TRBJ1-2,TRBV11-2,CASSSQGEGYTF,TGTGCCAGCAGCTCCCAGGGGGAGGGCTACACCTTC
NA,15,NA,TRBJ1-1,TRBV12-3/TRBV12-4,CASRSRGRANTEAFF,TGTGCCAGCAGATCTCGGGGCAGGGCAAACACTGAAGCTTTCTTT
many,14,NA,TRBJ1-1,TRBV27,CASSLGGMMSEAFF,TGTGCCAGCAGTTTAGGGGGGATGATGTCTGAAGCTTTCTTT
NA,17,TRBD2,TRBJ2-1,TRBV5-1,CASSLGLAGGEWNEQFF,TGCGCCAGCAGCTTGGGACTAGCGGGAGGGGAGTGGAATGAGCAGTTCTTC
many,14,NA,TRBJ1-2,TRBV28,CASSRYNPTDGYTF,TGTGCCAGCAGTAGATACAACCCGACAGACGGCTACACCTTC
many,13,NA,TRBJ1-4,TRBV18,CASSRDGNEKLFF,TGTGCCAGCTCTCGAGACGGAAATGAAAAACTGTTTTTT
NA,15,NA,TRBJ1-6,TRBV7-2,CASSRTQGPNSPLHF,TGTGCCAGCAGCCGAACACAGGGTCCTAATTCACCCCTCCACTTT
many,16,TRBD2,TRBJ2-7,TRBV5-6,CASSLWGGRKGYEQYF,TGTGCCAGCAGCTTGTGGGGCGGGAGGAAAGGCTACGAGCAGTACTTC
few,22,TRBD2,TRBJ2-4,TRBV7-2,CASSLGAGGAGAPLLAKNIQYF,TGTGCCAGCAGCTTAGGAGCGGGGGGAGCGGGGGCTCCACTCTTAGCCAAAAACATTCAGTACTTC
many,13,NA,TRBJ1-1,TRBV12-3/TRBV12-4,CASSLESGDKAFF,TGTGCCAGCAGTTTAGAATCAGGGGATAAGGCTTTCTTT
few,13,TRBD2,TRBJ2-7,TRBV29-1,CSVGLAGDYEQYF,TGCAGCGTGGGACTAGCGGGAGACTACGAGCAGTACTTC
many,13,NA,TRBJ1-2,TRBV6-1,CASRGTVNYGYTF,TGTGCCAGCAGGGGGACGGTGAACTATGGCTACACCTTC
few,17,TRBD2,TRBJ2-2,TRBV4-1,CASSHPRGSGVLGELFF,TGCGCCAGCAGCCACCCCCGGGGTAGCGGGGTCCTCGGGGAGCTGTTTTTT
NA,12,NA,TRBJ1-1,TRBV20-1,CSAPRGGVGAFF,TGCAGTGCACCAAGGGGGGGGGTAGGAGCTTTCTTT
many,16,TRBD2,TRBJ2-1,TRBV7-9,CASSFTSGSPYNEQFF,TGTGCCAGCAGCTTTACTAGCGGGAGTCCCTACAATGAGCAGTTCTTC
many,14,NA,TRBJ2-1,TRBV7-2,CASSLAVRYHEQFF,TGTGCCAGCAGCTTAGCCGTCAGGTACCATGAGCAGTTCTTC
many,16,NA,TRBJ2-1,TRBV5-1,CASSLVGRISYNEQFF,TGCGCCAGCAGCTTGGTAGGGCGGATATCCTACAATGAGCAGTTCTTC
many,18,TRBD1,TRBJ2-1,TRBV11-1,CASSLKRVGTGFYNEQFF,TGTGCCAGCAGCCTTAAAAGGGTCGGGACAGGATTTTACAATGAGCAGTTCTTC
NA,12,NA,TRBJ2-1,TRBV7-9,CASSSPGPSQFF,TGTGCCAGCAGCTCACCGGGACCCTCGCAGTTCTTC
NA,15,TRBD2,TRBJ2-3,TRBV6-5,CASSYVTSGSNTQYF,TGTGCCAGCAGTTACGTGACTAGCGGTTCAAATACGCAGTATTTT
many,15,NA,TRBJ2-5,TRBV11-3,CASGRRGQISGTQYF,TGTGCCAGCGGAAGGCGGGGGCAGATCTCAGGGACCCAGTACTTC
NA,17,NA,TRBJ2-6,TRBV18,CASSSRQLISGANVRTF,TGTGCCAGCTCATCCAGACAGCTAATTTCTGGGGCCAACGTCCGGACTTTC
NA,17,TRBD2,TRBJ2-3,TRBV5-1,CASSYHSGQVRPDTQYF,TGCGCCAGCAGCTACCATAGCGGGCAGGTCAGGCCAGATACGCAGTATTTT
NA,14,TRBD1,TRBJ2-1,TRBV7-2,CASSGTGIVNEQFF,TGTGCCAGCAGCGGGACAGGGATAGTCAATGAGCAGTTCTTC
many,18,NA,TRBJ2-2,TRBV10-3,CAISESDRGETNTGELFF,TGTGCCATCAGTGAGTCTGACCGTGGGGAGACTAACACCGGGGAGCTGTTTTTT
NA,12,NA,TRBJ2-7,TRBV28,CASISQGYEQYF,TGTGCCAGCATCTCGCAGGGCTACGAGCAGTACTTC
many,17,NA,TRBJ1-2,TRBV2,CASSEAPALDLIWGYTF,TGTGCCAGCAGTGAAGCGCCCGCCTTAGACTTAATTTGGGGCTACACCTTC
few,11,NA,TRBJ2-1,TRBV19,CASIEGHEQFF,TGTGCCAGTATAGAGGGCCATGAGCAGTTCTTC
many,19,NA,TRBJ1-4,TRBV12-3/TRBV12-4,CASSFVREQETATNEKLFF,TGTGCCAGCAGTTTCGTCCGGGAACAGGAGACCGCAACTAATGAAAAACTGTTTTTT
NA,15,NA,TRBJ1-6,TRBV27,CASSTTGTVNSPLHF,TGTGCCAGCAGCACGACCGGGACGGTAAATTCACCCCTCCACTTT
many,14,NA,TRBJ2-2,TRBV2,CASRAGLNTGELFF,TGTGCCAGCCGAGCCGGGCTAAACACCGGGGAGCTGTTTTTT